Below, 18 T cell receptor beta chains from the same sample are listed, as sequenced in a study of blood T cell repertoires in COVID-19. Assay used: immunoSEQ multiplex PCR; TCRdb lists only in-frame clones, some missing. The repertoire has 300,000 to 400,000 clones, approximately 88% of them found once; the top ten carry 1.5% to 2%. The sample consisted of peripheral blood. Receptors were obtained from a woman under 40 with COVID-19, enrolled during active disease.

The V call is TRBV15, the J call TRBJ2-3, with 9 bases that match TRBD1. Germline assignment: CDR1 LNHNV and CDR2 YYDKDF (reference sequence). The CDR3 runs 15 residues. The trim removed 0 bases at V and 4 bases at J, leaving 2 bases unmatched. The CDR3 loop is CATSRDRQGADTQYF. The CDR3 DNA is TGTGCCACCAGCAGAGATCGACAGGGGGCAGATACGCAGTATTTT.

To note about this clone: This specimen includes other DNA sequences encoding the same CDR3. The rearrangement joins TRBV27 to TRBJ1-4, with D uncertain. Between the trimmed V and J ends, which lost 3 bases and 5 bases, there was a span of 7 bases. In germline, CDR1 is MNHEY, CDR2 SMNVEV (reference sequence). CDR3 size: 13 residues. The CDR3 DNA reads as TGTGCCAGCAGTTTGCGGAGAAATGAAAAACTGTTTTTT. Its translation is CASSLRRNEKLFF.

V gene TRBV5-6 combines with J gene TRBJ1-2, with no clear D. With 4 bases removed from V and 8 bases from J, the gap between germline ends came to 12 bases. Germline CDR1 reads SGHDT; CDR2 reads YYEEEE. The CDR3 loop spans 12 amino acids. DNA for the CDR3: TGTGCCAGCAGCCCGGACGGGAGAGGCTACACCTTC. Its translation is CASSPDGRGYTF.

CDR3 loop: CASSLGGAQHF. CDR3 DNA: TGTGCCAGCAGTTTGGGAGGGGCCCAGCATTTT. J is TRBJ1-5 and V is TRBV12-3 or TRBV12-4; TRBD1 is a possible D gene (5 bases). V lost 3 bases and J 11 bases, leaving 8 bases between the germline ends. This CDR3 region has 11 residues.

V and J are TRBV28 and TRBJ1-3; tentative D call: TRBD1 (6 bases). The CDR3 runs to 17 residues. V lost 6 bases and J 0 bases, leaving 18 bases between the germline ends. Germline values: CDR1 MDHEN, CDR2 SYDVKM. Here the CDR3 DNA reads TGTGCCAGCAGACATCTAGGGGGTGCTCCCTCTGGAAACACCATATATTTT. It yields the protein CASRHLGGAPSGNTIYF. Full variable domain (remainder filled in from reference TRBV28 and TRBJ1-3): DVKVTQSSRYLVKRTGEKVFLECVQDMDHENMFWYRQDPGLGLRLIYFSYDVKMKEKGDIPEGYSVSREKKERFSLILESASTNQTSMYLCASRHLGGAPSGNTIYFGEGSWLTVV.

The rearrangement links TRBV5-5 to TRBJ1-5; no clear D. This CDR3 comprises 15 residues. V was trimmed by 0 bases and J by 11 bases, leaving 18 bases between them. Per germline, CDR1 SGHKS and CDR2 YYEKEE (reference sequence). In DNA form, the CDR3 reads TGTGCCAGCAGCTTGGATTGGGGAGTCGGATTGGCCCAGCATTTT. Translation: CASSLDWGVGLAQHF.

The gene calls are TRBV7-3 and TRBJ2-3; D gene uncertain. Looked up from germline, CDR1 is SGHTA and CDR2 is FQGTGA. The CDR3 is 12 residues long. Trimming took off 3 bases at V and 1 base at J, with 2 bases between the two ends. CDR3 DNA sequence: TGTGCCAGCAGCTTCGGCACAGATACGCAGTATTTT. Translated: CASSFGTDTQYF.

This chain uses TRBV19 with TRBJ1-4; 7 nucleotides agree with TRBD1. The CDR3 is made up of 15 amino acids. The V gene's germline CDR1 is LNHDA and CDR2 SQIVND (reference sequence). Losses at the gene ends were 5 bases for V and 1 base for J; bases not matched to a gene: 4. The CDR3 sequence is CASSVQGITNEKLFF. The CDR3 bases are TGTGCCAGTAGTGTACAGGGGATAACTAATGAAAAACTGTTTTTT.

The chain is built from TRBV10-2 and TRBJ1-1, with TRBD1 matching over 9 bases. After removal of 8 bases from V and 1 base from J, the junction contained 5 bases not matched to a gene. Germline V gene sequence: CDR1 WSHSY, CDR2 SAAADI. The CDR3 totals 14 residues. The CDR3 loop reads CASGDRAPNTEAFF. The CDR3, as DNA: TGCGCCAGCGGGGACAGGGCACCGAACACTGAAGCTTTCTTT.

V gene TRBV5-5 combines with J gene TRBJ1-2, with 8 positions matching TRBD1. Germline values: CDR1 SGHKS, CDR2 YYEKEE (reference sequence). J gave up 4 bases and V 5 bases, and 13 bases lay outside the gene matches. The length of the CDR3 is 16 residues. The CDR3 DNA follows: TGTGCCAGCAGGGCCGAAACGACAGGGGCGACCTATGGCTACACCTTC. Translated, it gives CASRAETTGATYGYTF. Filled out from reference TRBV5-5 and TRBJ1-2, the complete variable domain reads DAGVTQSPTHLIKTRGQQVTLRCSPISGHKSVSWYQQVLGQGPQFIFQYYEKEERGRGNFPDRFSARQFPNYSSELNVNALLLGDSALYLCASRAETTGATYGYTFGSGTRLTVV.

CDR3 amino acids: CASRTRSSYEQYF. The CDR3 nucleotides are TGTGCCAGTCGGACTCGGTCTTCCTACGAGCAGTACTTC. This rearrangement joins TRBV6-5 to TRBJ2-7; the D gene is possibly TRBD2 (5 bases). V was pared by 9 bases and J by 1 base, with 13 bases between. The germline V gene encodes CDR1 MNHEY and CDR2 SVGAGI. This CDR3 contains 13 residues.

This chain links TRBV28 with TRBJ1-5; 8 nucleotides agree with TRBD1. Germline assignment: CDR1 MDHEN and CDR2 SYDVKM. The CDR3 covers 12 residues. The V segment lost 6 bases and the J segment 11 bases; nucleotides outside the gene matches: 6. CDR3 bases: TGTGCCAGCAGCCCCCCACAGGGGGCCCAGCATTTT. This codes for CASSPPQGAQHF.

This clone was detected only once. The J gene is TRBJ1-5, the V gene TRBV19; D not certain. The CDR3 runs 14 residues. Trimming left V 3 bases short and J 1 base short, with 7 bases between. Germline lookup yields CDR1 LNHDA and CDR2 SQIVND (reference sequence). CDR3 region: CASSINPSNQPQHF. The CDR3 coding sequence is TGTGCCAGTAGTATTAATCCGAGCAATCAGCCCCAGCATTTT.

V usage is TRBV7-6 and J usage is TRBJ2-5; D gene uncertain. Germline CDR1 reads SGHVS; CDR2 reads FNYEAQ. Trimming pared 5 bases from V and 4 bases from J, leaving 14 bases between. The CDR3 extends over 14 amino acids. The chain's CDR3 is CASSPETSRETQYF. CDR3 nucleotide sequence: TGTGCCAGCAGCCCGGAGACCTCACGAGAGACCCAGTACTTC.

This sequence joins TRBV2 and TRBJ2-2, with a possible D match to TRBD2 (7 bases). Germline-derived CDR1 and CDR2 are SNHLY and FYNNEI. V lost 11 bases to trimming and J lost 5 bases, with 24 bases between them. The CDR3 loop spans 16 amino acids. The CDR3 nucleotides read TGTGCCTCTCTCTCGGACGGGGGGCTAGGGACCGGGGAGCTGTTTTTT. It encodes CASLSDGGLGTGELFF. The full variable domain, completed using reference TRBV2 and TRBJ2-2, is EPEVTQTPSHQVTQMGQEVILRCVPISNHLYFYWYRQILGQKVEFLVSFYNNEISEKSEIFDDQFSVERPDGSNFTLKIRSTKLEDSAMYFCASLSDGGLGTGELFFGEGSRLTVL.

The CDR3 is CASSRLETSSGNTIYF. The CDR3 coding sequence is TGTGCCAGCAGCAGGCTAGAGACCAGCTCTGGAAACACCATATATTTT. The rearrangement joins TRBV5-4 to TRBJ1-3; D is ambiguous. The CDR3 contains 16 residues. From germline, CDR1 is SGHNT and CDR2 YYREEE (reference sequence). Trimming stripped 4 bases from V and 0 bases from J, with 14 bases between.

The J gene is TRBJ1-1, the V gene TRBV19; 10 positions agree with TRBD1. The ends lost 5 bases at V and 7 bases at J; junction bases unmatched: 4. Germline V lookup: CDR1 LNHDA, CDR2 SQIVND (reference sequence). CDR3 size: 13 residues. Here the CDR3 DNA reads TGTGCCAGTAGTGGACAGGGGGTAGGTGAAGCTTTCTTT. Encoded protein: CASSGQGVGEAFF.

The V and J genes are TRBV18 and TRBJ1-2, with no clear D. The CDR3 contains 16 residues. V lost 2 bases and J 0 bases, leaving 13 bases between the germline ends. CDR1 is KGHSH, CDR2 LQKENI, per germline. This chain's CDR3 is CASSPTTAVTNYGYTF. CDR3 bases: TGTGCCAGCTCACCAACCACAGCTGTGACTAACTATGGCTACACCTTC.